Included here is one T cell receptor beta chain sequence, with context. Its antigen is not identified. This sample is drawn from a study of identical twins. Study findings and constraints: Abundant beta clonotypes from cord blood bore fewer insertions; memory repertoires lacked this pattern.

TCRdb called the 5' RACE reads again in MiXCR, with one record for every CDR3 protein. The table lists some 460,000 distinct CDR3 sequences, over 12% of them singletons. These data also featured in a second study, about yellow fever vaccine responses in identical twins.

This sequence was found in a woman aged 18-30 years in good health. Sequencing was performed on CD4+ T cells sorted from blood.

The DNA for the CDR3 is TGTGCCAGCAGTTTTTTTCGGGAGCTGTTTTTT. Amino acid sequence: CASSFFRELFF. V is TRBV12-3 or TRBV12-4 and J is TRBJ2-2; no clear D gene. CDR3 size: 11 residues. V was shortened by 3 bases and J by 9 bases, with 5 bases between the two germline ends.